The 25 T cell receptor beta chains below were found in one sample sequenced in a study of pediatric ulcerative colitis. Some clones are missing from TCRdb's copy, which holds only in-frame ones; the method was immunoSEQ multiplex PCR. This table holds about 64,000 clones, 77% found once. Sequencing used blood. Receptors originate from a boy between 5 and 17 years old with moderate ulcerative colitis.

V is TRBV19 and J is TRBJ1-2; TRBD1 might be the D (6 bases). Between the trimmed V and J ends, which lost 5 bases and 0 bases, there was a span of 13 bases. CDR1 is LNHDA and CDR2 is SQIVND in the germline V gene (reference sequence). The CDR3 runs to 15 residues. CDR3: CASSVGTNANYGYTF. CDR3 in DNA: TGTGCCAGTAGTGTCGGGACAAACGCTAACTATGGCTACACCTTC.

The J gene is TRBJ1-4, the V gene TRBV19, with 8 bases lining up with TRBD1. This CDR3 region has 15 residues. V shed 6 bases, J shed 5 bases, and the junction held 8 bases outside the gene matches. Germline-derived CDR1 and CDR2 are LNHDA and SQIVND (reference sequence). CDR3 amino acids: CASRKEDRVNEKLFF. CDR3 DNA: TGTGCCAGTAGGAAGGAGGACAGGGTAAATGAAAAACTGTTTTTT.

The chain is built from TRBV7-9 and TRBJ2-7; the match to TRBD1 covers 10 bases. The CDR3 totals 14 residues. Germline CDR1 reads SEHNR; CDR2 reads FQNEAQ (reference sequence). J gave up 5 bases and V 6 bases, and 7 bases lay outside the gene matches. The CDR3 bases are TGTGCCAGCAGTCGACAGGGGGCGGGGCACGAGCAGTACTTC. Translated: CASSRQGAGHEQYF.

This clone appeared a few times. The chain couples TRBV30 to TRBJ1-1; D is unclear. This CDR3 has 13 residues. Germline lookup yields CDR1 GTSNPN and CDR2 SVGIG (reference sequence). V was shortened by 0 bases and J by 0 bases, with 5 bases between the two germline ends. The CDR3: CAWSVRVNTEAFF. DNA of the CDR3: TGTGCCTGGAGTGTACGGGTGAACACTGAAGCTTTCTTT.

The chain recombines TRBV2 with TRBJ1-2; D perhaps matches TRBD1 (6 bases). V gave up 6 bases and J gave up 14 bases, with 16 bases separating them. CDR3 length equals 11 residues. Germline V gene data show CDR1 as SNHLY and CDR2 as FYNNEI. CDR3 region: CASRGNRVETF. The CDR3 region has the DNA TGTGCCAGCAGGGGAAACAGGGTTGAGACCTTC. Full variable domain (remainder filled in from reference TRBV2 and TRBJ1-2): EPEVTQTPSHQVTQMGQEVILRCVPISNHLYFYWYRQILGQKVEFLVSFYNNEISEKSEIFDDQFSVERPDGSNFTLKIRSTKLEDSAMYFCASRGNRVETFGSGTRLTVV.

The chain is built from TRBV30 and TRBJ2-2; 10 bases match TRBD2. The CDR3 runs to 14 residues. Germline trimming cut 5 bases from V and 1 base from J; bases unmatched to any gene: 1. Germline CDR1 and CDR2: GTSNPN and SVGIG (reference sequence). CDR3 sequence reads: CAWRTSGNTGELFF. The CDR3 DNA sequence: TGTGCCTGGCGGACTAGCGGGAACACCGGGGAGCTGTTTTTT. Complete variable domain (other parts from reference TRBV30 and TRBJ2-2): SQTIHQWPATLVQPVGSPLSLECTVEGTSNPNLYWYRQAAGRGLQLLFYSVGIGQISSEVPQNLSASRPQDRQFILSSKKLLLSDSGFYLCAWRTSGNTGELFFGEGSRLTVL.

The chain employs TRBV7-9 and TRBJ1-1; D call uncertain. From germline, CDR1 is SEHNR and CDR2 FQNEAQ (reference sequence). V was cut by 5 bases and J by 2 bases, with 12 bases left in between. This CDR3 spans 14 amino acids. The CDR3 protein is CASSLGLSNTEAFF. Here the CDR3 DNA reads TGTGCCAGCAGCCTTGGACTTTCTAACACTGAAGCTTTCTTT.

J is TRBJ1-6 and V is TRBV11-2; possible D gene TRBD1, 5 bases. V lost 1 base, J lost 15 bases, and 25 bases lay in between. Germline-derived CDR1 and CDR2 are SGHAT and FQNNGV. This CDR3 is 17 amino acids long. The CDR3 DNA reads TGTGCCAGCAGCTTAGTCGCTAATGGGCAGGCAGGGCCCGGCCTCCACTTT. Protein: CASSLVANGQAGPGLHF.

This sequence joins TRBV28 and TRBJ1-1, with 8 bases fitting TRBD1. The CDR3 is 13 residues long. Germline CDR1 reads MDHEN; CDR2 reads SYDVKM. Trimming took 8 bases from V and 5 from J; bases not matched to a gene: 7. For the CDR3, the DNA is TGTGCCAGCGGTGACAGGGGTGGGACTGAAGCTTTCTTT. Translating it yields CASGDRGGTEAFF.

The V call is TRBV2, the J call TRBJ1-2; TRBD1 is a possible D gene (5 bases). This CDR3 is 12 amino acids long. Trimming took 4 bases from V and 6 from J, leaving 9 bases between them. Germline CDR1 and CDR2: SNHLY and FYNNEI. CDR3 DNA: TGTGCCAGCAGTGCTCAGGGACATGGCTACACCTTC. Encoded protein: CASSAQGHGYTF.

The chain uses TRBV5-1 and TRBJ2-1; 9 bases align to TRBD2. Germline V gene lookup returns CDR1 SGHRS and CDR2 YFSETQ. CDR3 length: 16 amino acids. With 0 bases clipped from V and 3 bases from J, the junction kept 4 bases outside the gene matches. The CDR3 sequence: CASSLEPSGNYNEQFF. The CDR3 DNA reads as TGCGCCAGCAGCTTGGAGCCTAGCGGGAACTACAATGAGCAGTTCTTC.

In DNA form, the CDR3 reads TGCAGCGTTGAAGATCTGTTATCCGAGCAGTACTTC. It yields the protein CSVEDLLSEQYF. The chain employs TRBV29-1 and TRBJ2-7; D call uncertain. The V gene lost 0 bases and the J gene lost 6 bases, with 9 bases spanning the gap. This CDR3 has 12 residues. Looked up from germline, CDR1 is SQVTM and CDR2 is ANQGSEA.

This clone was seen a handful of times. The V call is TRBV4-2, the J call TRBJ1-1; possibly TRBD1 for D (5 bases). The length of the CDR3 is 15 residues. Per germline, CDR1 LGHNA and CDR2 YNFKEQ. Trimming removed 5 bases at V and 0 bases at J, with 13 bases between. The CDR3 nucleotides are TGTGCCAGCAGCGGGACGGGGTTATTGAACACTGAAGCTTTCTTT. Translation: CASSGTGLLNTEAFF.

This chain connects TRBV29-1 to TRBJ1-1; D remains ambiguous. With 4 bases removed from V and 5 bases from J, the gap between germline ends came to 5 bases. The CDR3 loop spans 10 amino acids. CDR1 is SQVTM and CDR2 is ANQGSEA in the germline V gene. DNA of the CDR3: TGCAGCGTTGGTAGGACTGAAGCTTTCTTT. Translation: CSVGRTEAFF. The full variable domain, in which reference TRBV29-1 and TRBJ1-1 provide the parts outside the CDR3, is SAVISQKPSRDICQRGTSLTIQCQVDSQVTMMFWYRQQPGQSLTLIATANQGSEATYESGFVIDKFPISRPNLTFSTLTVSNMSPEDSSIYLCSVGRTEAFFGQGTRLTVV.

This clone turned up a few times. The J gene is TRBJ1-4, the V gene TRBV21-1; no DNA check was done on the table's D call, TRBD1. TRBV21-1 is listed as a pseudogene. This CDR3 spans 15 amino acids. The CDR3 is CASIHPTGAGEKLFF. DNA of the CDR3: TGTGCCAGCATTCATCCGACAGGGGCTGGTGAAAAACTGTTTTTT.

The chain joins TRBV30 to TRBJ2-3; TRBD2 matches 16 bases. The V segment lost 2 bases and the J segment 2 bases; nucleotides outside the gene matches: 10. From germline, CDR1 is GTSNPN and CDR2 SVGIG (reference sequence). The CDR3 has 19 residues. In DNA form, the CDR3 reads TGTGCCTGGAGTCGGGGACTAGCGGGAGGGCCAGGCGCCACAGATACGCAGTATTTT. It codes for CAWSRGLAGGPGATDTQYF.

The V and J genes are TRBV7-3 and TRBJ1-2, with D unclear. CDR1 SGHTA and CDR2 FQGTGA come from the germline V gene. Trimming left V 1 base short and J 5 bases short, with 5 bases between. The CDR3 sequence is 12 residues long. CDR3 DNA sequence: TGTGCCAGCAGCTTAAAGGGTTATGGCTACACCTTC. Its translation: CASSLKGYGYTF.

The chain is built from TRBV25-1 and TRBJ2-7, with 14 bases that match TRBD2. The germline CDR1 and CDR2 sequences are MGHDK and SYGVNS. Trimming took 6 bases from V and 3 from J; bases not matched to a gene: 4. There are 15 residues in the CDR3. CDR3 sequence reads: CASRKGLAGVYEQYF. The DNA of the CDR3 is TGTGCCAGCAGGAAGGGACTAGCGGGAGTCTACGAGCAGTACTTC.

The table lists this clone with a few counts. This rearrangement joins TRBV27 to TRBJ1-1; D not resolved. CDR1 is MNHEY, CDR2 SMNVEV, per germline (reference sequence). The V gene lost 2 bases and the J gene lost 3 bases, with 10 bases spanning the gap. The CDR3 extends over 14 amino acids. The CDR3 sequence is CASSLGPRDTEAFF. CDR3 sequence (DNA): TGTGCCAGCAGTTTAGGTCCACGGGACACTGAAGCTTTCTTT.

The genes are TRBV6-1 and TRBJ1-2, with D tentatively TRBD1 (6 bases). This CDR3 contains 16 residues. Germline CDR1 reads MNHNS; CDR2 reads SASEGT. V gave up 4 bases and J gave up 8 bases, with 23 bases separating them. Written as DNA, the CDR3 is TGTGCCAGCAGTGCTTTCGACCCGGGACAAGGAAGGGGCTACACCTTC. It specifies CASSAFDPGQGRGYTF.

In its sample, this clone was seen a few times. The rearrangement joins TRBV5-1 to TRBJ1-4; D gene unclear. V lost 4 bases and J lost 0, with 10 bases in between. The CDR3 consists of 15 residues. Germline CDR1 SGHRS, CDR2 YFSETQ. Written as DNA, the CDR3 is TGCGCCAGCAGCCGGTCATTTTCAACTAATGAAAAACTGTTTTTT. It codes for CASSRSFSTNEKLFF.

The V and J genes are TRBV19 and TRBJ2-7, with D perhaps matching TRBD1 (5 bases). The CDR3 has 16 residues. Germline CDR1 reads LNHDA; CDR2 reads SQIVND (reference sequence). Trimming pared 5 bases from V and 4 bases from J, leaving 21 bases between. The CDR3, as DNA: TGTGCCAGTAGTTCAACGGACACTAAAAACGGGTACGAGCAGTACTTC. Amino acids: CASSSTDTKNGYEQYF.

The chain employs TRBV27 and TRBJ2-3, with D perhaps being TRBD1 or TRBD2 (5 bases each). The CDR3 sequence is 17 residues long. V was pared by 5 bases and J by 2 bases, with 20 bases between. Germline CDR1 is MNHEY and CDR2 is SMNVEV (reference sequence). The CDR3 nucleotides read TGTGCCAGCAGTATAACCGGGACCCTCCCCCCCACAGATACGCAGTATTTT. Translated, it gives CASSITGTLPPTDTQYF.

The chain employs TRBV5-6 and TRBJ2-7; no clear D gene. Germline-derived CDR1 and CDR2 are SGHDT and YYEEEE. V was cut by 4 bases and J by 6 bases, with 14 bases left in between. This CDR3 contains 13 residues. CDR3 amino acids: CASSGLSLSEQYF. The CDR3 nucleotides read TGTGCCAGCAGCGGTTTGTCCCTTTCCGAGCAGTACTTC.

The chain couples TRBV5-1 to TRBJ1-1; 7 bases line up with TRBD1. CDR3 length equals 15 residues. The J segment lost 5 bases and the V segment lost 6 bases, leaving 13 bases of the junction unmatched. Per germline, CDR1 SGHRS and CDR2 YFSETQ. The CDR3 here is CASKTGFGVETEAFF. CDR3 in DNA: TGCGCCAGCAAGACAGGGTTCGGGGTGGAGACTGAAGCTTTCTTT.